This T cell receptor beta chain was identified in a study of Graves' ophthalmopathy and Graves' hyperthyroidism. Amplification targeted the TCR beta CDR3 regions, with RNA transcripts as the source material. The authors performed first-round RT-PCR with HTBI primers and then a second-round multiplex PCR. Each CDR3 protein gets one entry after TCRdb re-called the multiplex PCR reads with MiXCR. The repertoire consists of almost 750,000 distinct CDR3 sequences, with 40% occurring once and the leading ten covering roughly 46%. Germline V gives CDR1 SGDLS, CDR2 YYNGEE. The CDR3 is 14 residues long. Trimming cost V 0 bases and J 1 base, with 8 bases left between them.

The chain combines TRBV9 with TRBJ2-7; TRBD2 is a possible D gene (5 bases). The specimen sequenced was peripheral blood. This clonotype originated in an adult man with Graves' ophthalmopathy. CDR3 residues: CASSVDLASYEQYF. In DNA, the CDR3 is TGTGCCAGCAGCGTAGATCTAGCATCCTACGAGCAGTACTTC. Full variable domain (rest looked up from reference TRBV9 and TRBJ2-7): DSGVTQTPKHLITATGQRVTLRCSPRSGDLSVYWYQQSLDQGLQFLIQYYNGEERAKGNILERFSAQQFPDLHSELNLSSLELGDSALYFCASSVDLASYEQYFGPGTRLTVT.